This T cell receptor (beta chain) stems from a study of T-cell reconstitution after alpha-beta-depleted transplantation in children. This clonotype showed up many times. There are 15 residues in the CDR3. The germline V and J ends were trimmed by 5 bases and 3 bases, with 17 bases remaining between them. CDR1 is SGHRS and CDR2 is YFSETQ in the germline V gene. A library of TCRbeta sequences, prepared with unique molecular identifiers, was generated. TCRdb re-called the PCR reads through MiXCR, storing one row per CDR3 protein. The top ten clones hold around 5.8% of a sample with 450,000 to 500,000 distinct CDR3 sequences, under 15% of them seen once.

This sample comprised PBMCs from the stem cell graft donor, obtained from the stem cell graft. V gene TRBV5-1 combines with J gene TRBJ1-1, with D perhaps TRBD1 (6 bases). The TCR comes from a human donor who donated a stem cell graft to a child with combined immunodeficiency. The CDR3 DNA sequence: TGCGCCAGCAGTTCCTTGCCAGGGGCTTACACTGAAGCTTTCTTT. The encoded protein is CASSSLPGAYTEAFF.